This T cell receptor beta chain was sequenced for a study of cytomegalovirus exposure and HLA in healthy donors. Study observations and caveats: The authors considered a cluster of highly shared sequence variants likely to be a sequencing artifact. Reported performance of the classifier showed diagnosis of cytomegalovirus status with high specificity and sensitivity. According to an earlier analysis, most TCR beta V segments yielded productive rearrangements about 90% or about 30% of the time. Confirmation in vitro established that a few CMV-associated chains were specific for CMV antigens.

V lost 5 bases and J lost 8, with 12 bases in between. From germline, CDR1 is SGHAT and CDR2 FQNNGV. The CDR3 is 12 residues long. Use of 60 Vbeta and 13 Jbeta primers characterized the PCR. TCRdb's table, derived via immunoSEQ multiplex PCR, lists solely in-frame clones and lacks some. In the table there are around 220,000 clones, 65% to 80% of which are singletons. This clone was seen only once. Its antigen is unknown. This receptor was identified in a girl aged 2 to 10 in good health and CMV-seronegative. The rearrangement uses TRBV11-2 and TRBJ1-2, with TRBD1 as a possible D gene (6 bases). Sequenced sample: PBMCs. DNA of the CDR3: TGTGCCAGCAGCCCTGACAGGCAGGGCTACACCTTC. It codes for CASSPDRQGYTF.